This TCR beta chain was documented in a study of T cells in Graves' hyperthyroidism and ophthalmopathy (dated by TCRdb to the late 2010s). About the full investigation: Peripheral blood was sampled at the time of initial diagnosis, prior to any treatment. Thyroid tissue and blood T-cell repertoires from about six Graves' hyperthyroidism patients were also compared in the study. Once sampling was done, hyperthyroidism patients were given methimazole at a starting dose of 30 mg daily, whereas ophthalmopathy patients were given high-dose intravenous methylprednisolone. To identify distinguishing TCR V-J signatures, a discovery cohort of around 100 patients was used, comprising 40 to 45 with Graves' ophthalmopathy and under 60 with stable Graves' hyperthyroidism. An independent validation cohort of around 20 hyperthyroidism patients and 17 patients who later progressed to ophthalmopathy tested prospective prediction of ophthalmopathy. For training and testing, the approximately 97 patients in the discovery cohort were randomly divided in a 7:3 ratio. The paper reports TCR Vbeta CDR3 sequencing of more than 120 peripheral blood samples: fewer than 50 ophthalmopathy, about 75 hyperthyroidism and some 17 progressor patients.

The hyperthyroidism patients were between 18 and 65 years old and newly diagnosed, with a disease duration of less than 2 months. Any patient with an uncontrolled infection, another autoimmune disease, pregnancy or lactation was excluded. Diagnoses were established on the basis of clinical symptoms, serum thyroxine and TRAb, thyroid ultrasound, and orbital computed tomography. For progressor patients, blood was drawn at the first diagnosis of hyperthyroidism, before any ophthalmopathy symptoms had appeared. Ficoll-Paque density gradient centrifugation was used to isolate PBMCs from about 9.4 ml of fresh peripheral blood. Progressor patients were first diagnosed with Graves' hyperthyroidism and then developed ophthalmopathy during follow-up. Total RNA was extracted using Trizol reagent, and RNA quality was assessed on an Agilent 2100 Bioanalyzer. The research as a whole found: No statistical method was used to fix the sample size in advance, and group allocation was not hidden from the investigators. In cross-validation, a model built on a 13 V-J signature told ophthalmopathy apart from stable hyperthyroidism with roughly 87% sensitivity and approximately 81% specificity, and in testing the same model reached 80%/75%. During validation, the model predicted progression to ophthalmopathy a median of around 6 months ahead of onset, with more than 55% sensitivity and about 75% specificity. Blood samples also contained most of the expanded thyroid clonotypes (frequency above 0.001), which suggests that blood repertoires may reflect thyroid immune responses.

Inclusive of the bounding cysteine and phenylalanine, the CDR3 is 18 residues long. CDR3 DNA only is kept here, 54 bases in frame from base 1. V sheds 2 bases and J sheds 3 bases, leaving 19 bases between their ends. The germline V gene encodes CDR1 ENHRY and CDR2 SYGVKD. This clonotype has a single count. The specificity of this receptor is unknown. The input lacks base qualities; no much larger clone sits a single base away. Support from one read is weak. The TCR beta CDR3 regions were amplified from RNA transcripts. For the first round of RT-PCR on the TCR CDR3, the HTBI primer set was used together with the Qiagen OneStep RT-PCR kit. Libraries were constructed in a second round of multiplex PCR, after which size selection and purification were carried out. Libraries were sequenced paired-end with 100 bp reads on an Illumina HiSeq2000. From the authors' description of their analysis: Raw data were processed with SOAPnuke, discarding reads with adapters, uncalled bases, mean Phred below 15, or no exact constant-primer or identifier match. COPE v1.2.5 was used to merge high-quality paired reads, and clonotypes were defined as unique nucleotide sequences. MiTCR v1.1 was used to align the clonotypes against IMGT TRBV, TRBD and TRBJ reference segments. Only V-J combinations with frequency above 0.0001, covering 98% to 99.2% of repertoires, were analysed. The TCS score was defined as F50 (clonal expansion) divided by E x V (chaos), with BLOSUM62-based TCRdist calculated between CDR3 peptides within each V-J. Welch's t-statistics and random forest reduced approximately 520 V-J features to roughly 13, which were used in a naive Bayes classifier (R e1071). TCRdb reprocessed the public reads (quality trimming at Q25 with fastp, clone calling with MiXCR) and kept in-frame beta chains. Each record represents a unique CDR3 protein, reported with the most common genes and DNA among its rows. TCRdb's processing, not the authors', yielded these V and J calls. This sample is represented by 270,000 or so distinct CDR3 sequences; approximately 26% of them were singletons. Of the sample, about 30% falls within the top ten clones.

The clonotype originates from a man aged 40-49 years with Graves' hyperthyroidism that later progressed to Graves' ophthalmopathy. Rearrangement joined TRBV10-3 to TRBJ2-2; the D gene is not confidently resolved. The sample taken for sequencing was blood. The CDR3 loop reads CAISEGRNSPFYTGELFF. The nucleotide sequence reads TGTGCCATCAGTGAGGGCCGGAATTCCCCATTCTACACCGGGGAGCTGTTTTTT.